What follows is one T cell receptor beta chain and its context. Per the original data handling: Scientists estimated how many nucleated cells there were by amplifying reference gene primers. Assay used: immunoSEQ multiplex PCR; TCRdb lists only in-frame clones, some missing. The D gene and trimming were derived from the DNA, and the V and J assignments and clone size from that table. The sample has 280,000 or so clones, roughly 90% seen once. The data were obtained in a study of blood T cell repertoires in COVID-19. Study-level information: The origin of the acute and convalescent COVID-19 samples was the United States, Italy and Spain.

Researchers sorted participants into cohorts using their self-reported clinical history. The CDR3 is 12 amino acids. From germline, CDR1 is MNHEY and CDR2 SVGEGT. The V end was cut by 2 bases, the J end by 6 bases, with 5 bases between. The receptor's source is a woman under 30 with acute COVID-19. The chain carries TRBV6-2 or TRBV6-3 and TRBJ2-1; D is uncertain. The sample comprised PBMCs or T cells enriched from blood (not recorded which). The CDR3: CASSYVFNEQFF. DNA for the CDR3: TGTGCCAGCAGTTACGTCTTCAATGAGCAGTTCTTC.